This T cell receptor beta chain was found in a study of blood T cell repertoires in COVID-19. Method: immunoSEQ multiplex PCR; TCRdb's copy keeps in-frame clones and lacks some. This table has about 98,000 clones, 82% appearing once. This clone occurred once. The TCR comes from a man between 65 and 80 years old with active or convalescent COVID-19. Specimen: peripheral blood.

The CDR3 reads CASSNRGVTEAFF. Written as DNA, the CDR3 is TGTGCCAGCAGTAACAGGGGGGTGACTGAAGCTTTCTTT. This chain links TRBV12-3 or TRBV12-4 with TRBJ1-1; 8 bases map to TRBD1. V gave up 5 bases and J gave up 5 bases; unmatched junction bases: 4. This CDR3 contains 13 residues.